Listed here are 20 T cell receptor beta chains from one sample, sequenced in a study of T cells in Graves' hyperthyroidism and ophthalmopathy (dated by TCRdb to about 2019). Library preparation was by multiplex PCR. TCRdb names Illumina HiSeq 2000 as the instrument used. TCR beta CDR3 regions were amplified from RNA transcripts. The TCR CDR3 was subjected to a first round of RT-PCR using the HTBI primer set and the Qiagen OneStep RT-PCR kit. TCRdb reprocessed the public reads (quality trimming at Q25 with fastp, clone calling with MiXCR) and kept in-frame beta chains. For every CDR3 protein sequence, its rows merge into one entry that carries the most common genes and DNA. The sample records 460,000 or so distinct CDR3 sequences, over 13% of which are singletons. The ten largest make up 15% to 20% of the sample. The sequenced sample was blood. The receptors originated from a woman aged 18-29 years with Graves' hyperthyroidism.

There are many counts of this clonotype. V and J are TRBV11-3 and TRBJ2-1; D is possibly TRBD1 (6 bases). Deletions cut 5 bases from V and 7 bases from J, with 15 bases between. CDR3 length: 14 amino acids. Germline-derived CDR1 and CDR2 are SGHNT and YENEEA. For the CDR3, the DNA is TGTGCCAGCAGCCTTAGGCCACAGGGAAATGAGCAGTTCTTC. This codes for CASSLRPQGNEQFF.

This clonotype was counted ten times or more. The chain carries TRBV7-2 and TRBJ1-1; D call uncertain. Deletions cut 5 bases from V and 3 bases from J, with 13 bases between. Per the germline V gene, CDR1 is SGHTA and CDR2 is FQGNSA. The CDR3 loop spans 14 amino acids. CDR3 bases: TGTGCCAGCAGCCCCAGAGTAGCCTACACTGAAGCTTTCTTT. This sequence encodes CASSPRVAYTEAFF.

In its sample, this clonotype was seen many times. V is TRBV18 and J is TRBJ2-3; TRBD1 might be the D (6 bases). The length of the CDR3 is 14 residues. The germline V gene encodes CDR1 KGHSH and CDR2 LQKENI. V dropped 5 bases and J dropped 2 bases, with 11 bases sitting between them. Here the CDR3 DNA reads TGTGCCAGCTCAGTGGACAGTCACACAGATACGCAGTATTTT. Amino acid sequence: CASSVDSHTDTQYF.

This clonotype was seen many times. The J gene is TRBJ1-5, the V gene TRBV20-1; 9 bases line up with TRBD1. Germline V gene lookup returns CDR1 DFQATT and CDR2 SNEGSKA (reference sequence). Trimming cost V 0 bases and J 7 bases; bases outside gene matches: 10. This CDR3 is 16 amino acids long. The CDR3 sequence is CSARDSGQGGRQPQHF. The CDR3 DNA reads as TGCAGTGCTAGAGATTCGGGACAGGGTGGACGGCAGCCCCAGCATTTT.

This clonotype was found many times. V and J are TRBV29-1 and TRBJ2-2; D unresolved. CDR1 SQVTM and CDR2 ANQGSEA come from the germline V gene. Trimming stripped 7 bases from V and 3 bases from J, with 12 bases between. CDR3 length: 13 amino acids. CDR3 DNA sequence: TGCAGCGCCCCTGGCATGGACACCGGGGAGCTGTTTTTT. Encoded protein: CSAPGMDTGELFF.

The chain's CDR3 is CASSLNRGGYTF. CDR3 DNA: TGTGCCAGCAGCCTTAACAGGGGTGGCTACACCTTC. The genes are TRBV14 and TRBJ1-2, with TRBD1 matching 7 bases. The CDR3 is made up of 12 amino acids. CDR1 SGHDN and CDR2 FVKESK come from the germline V gene. The ends lost 4 bases at V and 7 bases at J; junction bases unmatched: 3.

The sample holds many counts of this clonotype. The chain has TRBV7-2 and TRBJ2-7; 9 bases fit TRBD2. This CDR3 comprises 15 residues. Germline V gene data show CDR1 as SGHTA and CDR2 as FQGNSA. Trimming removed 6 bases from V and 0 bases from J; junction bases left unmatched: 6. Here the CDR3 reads CASRASGASSYEQYF. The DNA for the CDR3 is TGTGCCAGCAGGGCTAGCGGGGCGTCCTCCTACGAGCAGTACTTC.

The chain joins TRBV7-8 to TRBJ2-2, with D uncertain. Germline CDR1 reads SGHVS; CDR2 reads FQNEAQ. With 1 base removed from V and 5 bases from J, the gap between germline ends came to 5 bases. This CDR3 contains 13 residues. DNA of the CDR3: TGTGCCAGCAGCTTAGTTTGGACCGGGGAGCTGTTTTTT. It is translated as CASSLVWTGELFF.

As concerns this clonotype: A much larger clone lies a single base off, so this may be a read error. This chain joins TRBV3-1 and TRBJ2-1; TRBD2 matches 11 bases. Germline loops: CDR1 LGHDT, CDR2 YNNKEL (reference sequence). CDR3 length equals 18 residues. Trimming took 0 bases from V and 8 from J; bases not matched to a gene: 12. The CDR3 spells CASSQDVPTSGTIHEQFF. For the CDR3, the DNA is TGTGCCAGCAGCCAAGACGTTCCGACTAGCGGGACTATCCATGAGCAGTTCTTC.

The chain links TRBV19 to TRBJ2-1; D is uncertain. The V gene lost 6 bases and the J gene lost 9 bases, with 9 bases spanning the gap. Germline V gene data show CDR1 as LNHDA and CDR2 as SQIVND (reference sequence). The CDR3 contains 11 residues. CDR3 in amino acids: CASRGRTEQFF. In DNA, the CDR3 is TGTGCCAGTAGAGGTAGAACTGAGCAGTTCTTC.

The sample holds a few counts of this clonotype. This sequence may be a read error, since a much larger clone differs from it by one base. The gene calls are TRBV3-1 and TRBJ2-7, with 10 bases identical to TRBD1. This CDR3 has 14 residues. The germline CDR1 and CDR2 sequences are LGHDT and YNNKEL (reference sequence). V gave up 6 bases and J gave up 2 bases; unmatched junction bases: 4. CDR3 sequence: CASSLGTGAYEQYF. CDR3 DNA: TGTGCCAGCAGTCTCGGGACAGGGGCCTACGAGCAGTACTTC.

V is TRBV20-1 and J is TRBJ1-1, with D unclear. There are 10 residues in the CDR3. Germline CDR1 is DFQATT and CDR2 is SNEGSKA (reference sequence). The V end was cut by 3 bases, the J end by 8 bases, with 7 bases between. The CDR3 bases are TGCAGTGCTAGCAGTAGGGAAGCTTTCTTT. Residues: CSASSREAFF.

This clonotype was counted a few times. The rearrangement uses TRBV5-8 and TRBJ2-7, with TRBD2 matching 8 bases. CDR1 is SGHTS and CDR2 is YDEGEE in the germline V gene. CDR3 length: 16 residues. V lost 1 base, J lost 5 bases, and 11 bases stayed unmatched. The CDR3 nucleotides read TGTGCCAGCAGCTTGCCCGGGACTAGTACTTATCACGAGCAGTACTTC. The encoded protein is CASSLPGTSTYHEQYF.

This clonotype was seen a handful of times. CDR3 loop: CASSFPGLGCRNQPQHF. CDR3 coding DNA: TGCGCCAGCAGCTTCCCAGGGCTAGGTTGTCGGAATCAGCCCCAGCATTTT. V and J are TRBV5-1 and TRBJ1-5; tentative D call: TRBD1 (5 bases). Trimming stripped 2 bases from V and 4 bases from J, with 19 bases between. From germline, CDR1 is SGHRS and CDR2 YFSETQ. The CDR3 is 17 residues long.

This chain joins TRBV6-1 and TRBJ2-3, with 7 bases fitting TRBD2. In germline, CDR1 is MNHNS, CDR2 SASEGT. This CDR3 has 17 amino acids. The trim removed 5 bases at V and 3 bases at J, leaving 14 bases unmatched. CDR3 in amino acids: CASSLLRGEGGTDTQYF. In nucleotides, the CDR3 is TGTGCCAGCAGTCTTCTACGGGGGGAGGGTGGTACAGATACGCAGTATTTT.

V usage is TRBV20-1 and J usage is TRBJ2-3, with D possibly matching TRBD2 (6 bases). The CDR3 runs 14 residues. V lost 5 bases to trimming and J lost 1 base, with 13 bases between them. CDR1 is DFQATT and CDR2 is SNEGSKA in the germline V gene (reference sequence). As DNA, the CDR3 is TGCAGTGCTGTTCCCGGGACTGGCACAGATACGCAGTATTTT. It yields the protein CSAVPGTGTDTQYF.

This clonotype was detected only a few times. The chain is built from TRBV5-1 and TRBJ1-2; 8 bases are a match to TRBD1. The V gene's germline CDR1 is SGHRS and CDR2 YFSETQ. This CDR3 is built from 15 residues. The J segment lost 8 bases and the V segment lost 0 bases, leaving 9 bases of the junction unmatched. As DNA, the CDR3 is TGCGCCAGCAGCTTGGTCGAGACAGGGGCCGGGGGCTACACCTTC. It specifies CASSLVETGAGGYTF.

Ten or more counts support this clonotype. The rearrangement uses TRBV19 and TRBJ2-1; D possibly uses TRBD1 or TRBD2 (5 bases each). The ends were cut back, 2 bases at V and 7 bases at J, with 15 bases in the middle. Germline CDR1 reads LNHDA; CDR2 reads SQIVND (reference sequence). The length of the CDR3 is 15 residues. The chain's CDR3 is CASSISRDGRNEQFF. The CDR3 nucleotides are TGTGCCAGTAGTATAAGCAGGGACGGCAGAAATGAGCAGTTCTTC.

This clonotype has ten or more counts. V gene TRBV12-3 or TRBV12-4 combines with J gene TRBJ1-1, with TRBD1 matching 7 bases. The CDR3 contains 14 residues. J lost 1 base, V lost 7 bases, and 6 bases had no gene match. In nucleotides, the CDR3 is TGTGCCAGCACTTACAGGGACAGGAACACTGAAGCTTTCTTT. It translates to CASTYRDRNTEAFF.

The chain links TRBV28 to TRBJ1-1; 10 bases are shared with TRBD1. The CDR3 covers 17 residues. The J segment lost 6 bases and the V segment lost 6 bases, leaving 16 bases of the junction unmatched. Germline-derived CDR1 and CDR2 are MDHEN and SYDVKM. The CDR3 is CASSPPGTGAGRPEAFF. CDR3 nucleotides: TGTGCCAGCAGCCCTCCCGGGACAGGGGCTGGTAGACCTGAAGCTTTCTTT.